This T cell receptor beta chain was obtained from a study of cytomegalovirus exposure and HLA in healthy donors (dated by TCRdb to 2016 to 2017). A note on the overall study: In an earlier analysis of approximately 640 of the donors, around 290 Gb of sequence data and some 100 million unique TCR beta sequences from 150 million to 200 million T cells were reported. HLA typing covered class I and class II loci at four-digit resolution. To predict cytomegalovirus infection status, the study combined high-throughput TCR immunosequencing, statistical association of individual TCRs with disease status, and machine learning. Donor age, sex, ethnicity and CMV serostatus were collected together with the repertoire data. Every repertoire in the discovery cohort had been generated on one and the same sequencing platform. In the later analysis, no new phenotypic data were used to find candidate immune exposures; instead, reliance was placed on TCR beta sequences and their occurrence across donors. The number of typed donors differed by locus: about 629-630 for A, B, C, DRB1 and DQB1; approximately 530 for DQA1; approximately 600 for DPA1; and roughly 490 for DPB1. An early release covering roughly 580 HLA-typed donors comprised 250 to 350 gigabases of sequencing data and 85 million to 100 million unique TCR sequences. The study was designed to test whether signatures of past pathogen exposure could be identified by cataloging public T cell receptors. Roughly 5 DR-DQ haplotypes were handled as single units for association and clustering, since linkage in the cohort was strong. In a later analysis, previously published TCR beta repertoires from roughly 710 donors were re-analyzed and high-resolution HLA genotyping was added so that TCR occurrence patterns could be studied. Using immunosequencing, the study profiled T cell repertoires from roughly 650 subjects and related those repertoires to cytomegalovirus serostatus. Among the roughly 400 genotyped donors, around 81% belonged to the genetic ancestry cluster associated with self-reported Caucasian donors. In addition to the first cohort of 650 to 750 subjects, a separate validation cohort of 120 different subjects was used. To decide whether each TCR beta V gene segment behaved as functional or pseudogenic, an earlier analysis of approximately 620 of the donors relied on high-throughput TCR beta sequencing. A later genetic analysis took genome-wide SNP genotypes for about three fifths of the roughly 700 donors and used that subset as a discovery cohort. Among roughly 400 genotyped donors of the cohort, an average of roughly 230,000 unique TCR beta nucleotide sequences was sequenced per donor, of which about 18% were non-productive. The investigation overall reported the following: A later genetic analysis associated a missense DCLRE1C variant with V-gene and J-gene trimming of TCR beta chains, and an independent cohort replicated the association. Assigning TCR associations to individual alleles was difficult when HLA alleles, especially DR and DQ, strongly co-occurred. The presence/absence analyses assumed that sequencing depth was roughly uniform across donors, and that assumption may not be true. Linkage disequilibrium might explain the correlated functional status among segregating V segments, but an unknown experimental factor could not be excluded. While some public TCRs were present in many individuals, most TCR sequences turned up only very rarely across donors. A cluster of highly shared sequence variants was judged likely to be a technical artifact of the sequencing pipeline. Because HLA typing was unavailable for some donors at each locus, only the typed subset was used in association tests. Because the 87-base-pair reads could not distinguish some IMGT-functional V segments, including TRBV6-2 and TRBV6-3, those segments were excluded. In a later analysis, HLA-associated TCR beta chains were found to be more clonally expanded and to have lower generation probabilities than equally common non-associated chains. In vitro tests confirmed that a few of the cytomegalovirus-associated TCR beta chains recognize cytomegalovirus antigens. Because counts were too low, seventeen rarely observed V segments, including chromosome 9 orphons, were excluded from the earlier analysis of some 540 of the donors. Broadly in line with IMGT annotations, most TCR beta V segments showed up in productive rearrangements about 90% or about 30% of the time in an earlier analysis of 450 to 600 of the donors. A later analysis found that most CMV-associated TCR beta chains appeared HLA-restricted, with HLA associations seemingly driven largely by CMV exposure. The authors suggested that the approach could potentially be generalized to other disease states and immunological phenotypes. A total of fewer than 200 TCR beta chains were listed by the study as associated with cytomegalovirus. A later analysis found that TCR association rates varied across HLA loci, with DRB1 alleles showing the most associated TCRs and HLA-C alleles the fewest. A later analysis associated approximately 17,000 TCR beta sequences with specific HLA alleles at a false discovery rate of 0.05. This cohort had only TCR beta chains sequenced, and the lack of alpha or paired-chain data limited which features could be detected. According to a later genetic analysis, donors in an Asian-associated ancestry cluster had fewer N-insertions in productive TCRs than the roughly 670-donor mean. A further reported finding was that TCR beta sequences accurately predicted the HLA-A and HLA-B alleles for most subjects in the first cohort. In both the original and validation cohorts, the classifier was reported to diagnose cytomegalovirus status with high specificity and sensitivity. The only immune exposure information available for the cohort was CMV serostatus. According to a later analysis, parvovirus B19, influenza, CMV and Epstein-Barr virus appeared linked to several top co-occurrence clusters.

Library preparation employed the immunoSEQ multiplex PCR assay. For the multiplex PCR, a mixture combining 60 forward primers for TCR Vbeta segments and 13 reverse primers for TCR Jbeta segments was used. Amplification of the CDR3 region of rearranged TCR beta genes was performed with a multiplex PCR assay on genomic DNA. Amplified TCR beta libraries were sequenced as 87-base-pair reads on the Illumina HiSeq System. The study's own analysis went as follows. Across the roughly 670 repertoires, a later analysis counted approximately 75 million unique TCR beta chains, roughly 11 million of which were shared by at least two donors. Raw reads were error-corrected and collapsed into unique sequences by a nearest-neighbor algorithm in which closely related sequences were merged to remove PCR and sequencing errors. Alignment of CDR3 sequences to IMGT reference sequences was used to assign V, D and J gene segments. For a sequence to be retained, at least a six-nucleotide match to both a V gene segment and a J gene segment was required. Rearrangements were called productive when the CDR3 lacked stop codons and stayed in frame with V and J; all others were non-productive. Following IMGT convention, CDR3 was defined as the stretch from the second conserved V-encoded cysteine up to the conserved J-encoded phenylalanine. The earlier analysis of about 570 of the donors excluded any sequence lacking an unambiguous match to a single V gene segment. An earlier analysis of 587 of the donors called V segments functional above 56.7% productive rearrangements and segregating when the between-donor standard deviation exceeded 5%. To diagnose cytomegalovirus status from the catalog of TCR beta chain sequences, a statistical classification framework was built. A later analysis assigned V and J genes by comparing TCR nucleotide sequences with IMGT/GENE-DB human TR gene sequences. A later analysis assigned CDR3 sequences and most-parsimonious VDJ recombination scenarios with the TCRdist pipeline. In a later analysis, every TCR beta chain was defined by the combination of its CDR3 amino acid sequence and its V-gene family, and reads without a unique V-gene family were dropped. A later analysis removed 592 highly shared, low-generation-probability nucleotide sequences to deal with suspected cross-contamination and a sequencing artifact. In a later analysis, a clonal expansion index was calculated for each public chain from normalized within-repertoire ranks of inferred template counts. In a later analysis, generation probabilities were computed with a VDJ recombination model fitted to out-of-frame rearrangements, and the resulting probabilities were checked against IGoR. A later analysis scored TCR-TCR, TCR-HLA and TCR-CMV co-occurrence with hypergeometric tests, applying a repertoire-size bias correction to TCR pairs. To estimate false discovery rates, a later analysis permuted the HLA or CMV assignments 20 times. A later analysis grouped co-occurring TCRs with DBSCAN, adding TCRdist sequence similarity when clustering within HLA-allele-positive subsets. For co-occurrence clustering, repertoires with fewer than 30,000 or more than 120,000 public chains were excluded, along with a handful of repertoires with anomalous nucleotide sharing. The immuneACCESS repertoire file appears here via TCRdb, limited to in-frame rearrangements. These files lack a portion of the clones; in checked studies, under half of the deficit traces to unresolved V genes, and the cause of the others is not known. That table is the source of V, J and clone size, and D and trimming were worked out from the DNA. In all, the sample holds 95,000 to 100,000 clones, and roughly 80% of those were seen once. Around 4% of the sample belongs to the ten largest clones.

The cohort consisted of 650 to 850 healthy bone marrow donors. All cohort members were sampled while nominally healthy, although unrecorded immune exposures were likely present. The donor was CMV seronegative and belonged to the group of 320 or so seronegative cohort members. Every donor gave a peripheral blood sample, and the peripheral blood mononuclear cells from that sample were used for TCR beta sequencing. The Qiagen DNeasy Blood Extraction Kit was used to extract genomic DNA from the blood cell samples. Trimming leaves V shorter by 4 bases and J shorter by 5 bases, with the junction holding 14 bases beyond the gene matches. According to the germline V gene (reference sequence), CDR1 reads SGHNT and CDR2 reads YYREEE. Reading from cysteine to phenylalanine, the CDR3 counts 16 amino acids. Just CDR3 DNA is preserved here, 48 bases in frame from base 1. With regard to this clone: Its antigen remains undetermined. Base qualities are not recorded, but no much larger clone differs from it by a single base.

The chain is made from TRBV5-4 and TRBJ2-5, with 7 middle bases fitting TRBD2. The sequenced sample consisted of PBMCs. The TCR was taken from a man in his forties in good health and CMV-seronegative. The bases are TGTGCCAGCAGCCCAGCTTTAACCCGGGGGGATGAGACCCAGTACTTC. This codes for CASSPALTRGDETQYF.